This TCR beta chain emerged from a study of post-analysis software for immune sequencing data. Germline loops: CDR1 SGHTA, CDR2 FQGTGA. The CDR3 consists of 14 residues. Tagging with unique molecular identifiers was a feature of the TCR beta cDNA libraries. T cells numbering about 0.95 to 10 million gave rise to 500,000 or so cDNA molecules. One entry per CDR3 protein results from TCRdb running MiXCR on the PCR reads. This sample yields 170,000 or so distinct CDR3 sequences, of which about 30% are seen a single time; roughly 1.6% belongs to the top ten. Remarks on this clonotype: Its antigen is not known. A read error may produce the germline difference seen at one junction end.

Overall study results and limits: Controls showed lower frequencies than patients for a handful of TRBV segments, and TRBV5-6, TRBV5-1 and TRBV20-1 were among these. Comparison with controls showed significantly lower normalized Chao1 diversity in multiple sclerosis patients. With F measure, samples from one preparation batch clustered together strongly.

This rearrangement joins TRBV7-3 to TRBJ2-6; D might be TRBD1 or TRBD2, each matching 5 bases. This TCR derives from a girl aged 5-17 years with multiple sclerosis. Sequenced material: blood. CDR3 nucleotides: TGTGCCAGCAGCTCAAGATTCGGGGCCAACGTCCCGACTTTC. Translated, it gives CASSSRFGANVPTF.